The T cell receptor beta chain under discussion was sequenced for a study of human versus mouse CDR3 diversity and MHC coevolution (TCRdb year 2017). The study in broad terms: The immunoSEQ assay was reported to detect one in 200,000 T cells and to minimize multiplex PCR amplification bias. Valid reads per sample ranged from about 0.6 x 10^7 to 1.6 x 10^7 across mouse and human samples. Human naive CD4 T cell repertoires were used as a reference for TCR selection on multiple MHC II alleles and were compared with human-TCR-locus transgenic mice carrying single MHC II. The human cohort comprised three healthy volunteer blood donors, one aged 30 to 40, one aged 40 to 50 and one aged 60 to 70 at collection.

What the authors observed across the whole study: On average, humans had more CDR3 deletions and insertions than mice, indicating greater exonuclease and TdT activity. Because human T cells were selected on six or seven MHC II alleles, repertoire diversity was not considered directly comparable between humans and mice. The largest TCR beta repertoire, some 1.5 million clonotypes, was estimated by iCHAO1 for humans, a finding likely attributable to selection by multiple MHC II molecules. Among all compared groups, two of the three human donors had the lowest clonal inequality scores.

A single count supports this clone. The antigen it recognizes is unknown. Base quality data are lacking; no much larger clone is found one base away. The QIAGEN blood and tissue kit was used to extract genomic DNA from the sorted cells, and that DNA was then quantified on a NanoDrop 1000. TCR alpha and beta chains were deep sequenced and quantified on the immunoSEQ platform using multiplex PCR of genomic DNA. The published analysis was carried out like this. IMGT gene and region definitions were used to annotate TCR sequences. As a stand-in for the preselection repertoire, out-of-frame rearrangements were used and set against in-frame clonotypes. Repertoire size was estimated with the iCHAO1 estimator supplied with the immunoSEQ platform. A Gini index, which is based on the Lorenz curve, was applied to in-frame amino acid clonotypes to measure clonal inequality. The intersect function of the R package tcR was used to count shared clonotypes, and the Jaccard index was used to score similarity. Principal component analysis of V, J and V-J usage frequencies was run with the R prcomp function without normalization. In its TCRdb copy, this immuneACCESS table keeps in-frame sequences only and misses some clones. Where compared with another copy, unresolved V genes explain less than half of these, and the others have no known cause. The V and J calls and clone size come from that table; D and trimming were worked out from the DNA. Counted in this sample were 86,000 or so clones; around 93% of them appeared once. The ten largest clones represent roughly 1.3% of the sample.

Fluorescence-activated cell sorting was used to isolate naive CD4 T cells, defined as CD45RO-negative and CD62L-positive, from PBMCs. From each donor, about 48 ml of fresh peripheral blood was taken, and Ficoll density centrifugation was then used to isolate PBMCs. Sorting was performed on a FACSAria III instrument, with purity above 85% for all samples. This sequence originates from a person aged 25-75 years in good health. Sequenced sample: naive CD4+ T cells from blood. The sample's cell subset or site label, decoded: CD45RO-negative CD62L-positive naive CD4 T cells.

The bases read TGTGCCAGTAGTATAGAATCGGGTCCCCAGCCCCAGCATTTT. Translated, it gives CASSIESGPQPQHF. This chain is built from TRBV19 and TRBJ1-5; no D gene is confidently identified. V lost 0 bases and J lost 7 bases; the stretch between them is 10 bases long. The germline V gene encodes CDR1 LNHDA and CDR2 SQIVND (reference sequence). From the cysteine through the phenylalanine, the CDR3 covers 14 amino acids. The DNA shown is the 42-base CDR3, in frame from base 1.